This entry lists 28 T cell receptor beta chains sequenced from one sample in a study of T cells in tumors after PD-1 blockade. The repertoire was sequenced with immunoSEQ multiplex PCR; TCRdb's copy has only in-frame clones and lacks some. Of roughly 48,000 clones in the sample, roughly 80% were seen once. Here the sequenced sample was PBMCs, taken before anti-PD-1 treatment. Every receptor here comes from a human donor with basal cell carcinoma.

The V gene is TRBV28, the J gene TRBJ1-5; D is uncertain. Germline V gene sequence: CDR1 MDHEN, CDR2 SYDVKM. The CDR3 runs 12 residues. V gave up 5 bases and J gave up 3 bases, with 5 bases separating them. The CDR3 loop reads CASSGPNQPQHF. The CDR3 nucleotides are TGTGCCAGCAGTGGCCCCAATCAGCCCCAGCATTTT.

The chain carries TRBV3-1 (or the pseudogene TRBV3-2) and TRBJ2-2; possible D gene TRBD1, 5 bases. Germline V CDR1 and CDR2: LGHDT, YNNKEL (reference sequence). Trimming removed 1 base from V and 1 base from J, with 7 bases in between. The CDR3 spans 15 residues. CDR3 residues: CASSQAQGNTGELFF. The DNA for the CDR3 is TGTGCCAGCAGCCAAGCTCAGGGGAACACCGGGGAGCTGTTTTTT.

The rearrangement links TRBV10-2 to TRBJ2-5, with TRBD2 matching 12 bases. Germline CDR1 reads WSHSY; CDR2 reads SAAADI. Trimming removed 3 bases from V and 1 base from J; junction bases left unmatched: 9. There are 18 residues in the CDR3. The CDR3 nucleotides are TGCGCCAGCAGTGATACCTTGACTAGCGGGGGTATCCAAGAGACCCAGTACTTC. It specifies CASSDTLTSGGIQETQYF.

CDR3 sequence reads: CASSTPRGTPYNEQFF. The CDR3 bases are TGTGCCAGCAGCACCCCCCGGGGGACTCCTTACAATGAGCAGTTCTTC. The chain couples TRBV7-8 to TRBJ2-1; TRBD2 is a possible D gene (6 bases). Deletions cut 5 bases from V and 4 bases from J, with 18 bases between. CDR3 length: 16 residues. Per germline, CDR1 SGHVS and CDR2 FQNEAQ.

This clone was detected a few times. The chain carries TRBV19 and TRBJ2-3; 8 bases are a match to TRBD1. Per germline, CDR1 LNHDA and CDR2 SQIVND (reference sequence). V was clipped by 1 base and J by 5 bases; unmatched bases: 5. The CDR3 is made up of 15 amino acids. The CDR3 sequence: CASSIGQGAGDTQYF. CDR3 DNA sequence: TGTGCCAGTAGTATAGGGCAGGGGGCTGGAGATACGCAGTATTTT.

The genes are TRBV10-3 and TRBJ2-7; D may be TRBD2 (5 bases). From germline, CDR1 is ENHRY and CDR2 SYGVKD. V was trimmed by 7 bases and J by 0 bases, leaving 16 bases between them. The CDR3 covers 15 residues. CDR3 sequence (DNA): TGTGCCATCAACGAGCGAGGGCTAAGCTCCTACGAGCAGTACTTC. It encodes CAINERGLSSYEQYF.

The J gene is TRBJ1-6, the V gene TRBV30; D is unclear. Trimming cost V 4 bases and J 7 bases, with 11 bases left between them. Germline V CDR1 and CDR2: GTSNPN, SVGIG (reference sequence). There are 13 residues in the CDR3. Here the CDR3 reads CAWTLGGNSPLHF. CDR3 DNA sequence: TGTGCCTGGACTCTGGGAGGGAATTCACCCCTCCACTTT.

This chain joins TRBV23-1 and TRBJ1-6; D remains ambiguous. TRBV23-1 belongs to the ORF category, with a function that is uncertain. The V and J ends lost 3 bases and 0 bases respectively, with 12 bases between them. The CDR3 loop spans 17 amino acids. The CDR3 nucleotides read TGCGCCAGCAGTCATCTTCGGCCCGACTCCTATAATTCACCCCTCCACTTT. It codes for CASSHLRPDSYNSPLHF.

The chain recombines TRBV6-4 with TRBJ2-3; no clear D. Germline CDR1 reads MRHNA; CDR2 reads SNTAGT. This CDR3 spans 13 amino acids. V lost 4 bases, J lost 1 base, and 6 bases lay in between. CDR3 residues: CASSVTRTDTQYF. The CDR3 coding sequence is TGTGCCAGCAGTGTCACCCGCACAGATACGCAGTATTTT.

The chain is built from TRBV10-3 and TRBJ2-3, with D perhaps given as TRBD1 or TRBD2 (5 bases each). The CDR3 is made up of 12 amino acids. V lost 11 bases to trimming and J lost 6 bases, with 15 bases between them. Germline V gene data show CDR1 as ENHRY and CDR2 as SYGVKD. Here the CDR3 DNA reads TGTGCCCATCTGGGGGAAGGGGATACGCAGTATTTT. Encoded protein: CAHLGEGDTQYF.

This clone was seen just once. The J gene is TRBJ1-2, the V gene TRBV28; tentatively, D is TRBD1 (5 bases). Looked up from germline, CDR1 is MDHEN and CDR2 is SYDVKM. V lost 5 bases and J 1 base, leaving 14 bases between the germline ends. The CDR3 is made up of 15 amino acids. The CDR3 loop reads CASSPNRPLNYGYTF. For the CDR3, the DNA is TGTGCCAGCAGTCCAAACAGGCCCCTTAACTATGGCTACACCTTC.

The chain joins TRBV5-1 to TRBJ2-3; D is unresolved. The CDR3 length is 14 residues. V lost 4 bases and J lost 0, with 9 bases in between. The germline V gene has CDR1 SGHRS and CDR2 YFSETQ. The CDR3 DNA reads as TGCGCCAGCAGCACCCCGGACAGCACAGATACGCAGTATTTT. This codes for CASSTPDSTDTQYF.

This chain joins TRBV6-1 and TRBJ1-1; no definite D call. Germline-derived CDR1 and CDR2 are MNHNS and SASEGT. The CDR3 extends over 11 amino acids. V shed 1 base and J shed 10 bases, with 7 bases lying between them. CDR3 nucleotide sequence: TGTGCCAGCAGTGAAGAATGGCGAGCTTTCTTT. Its protein product is CASSEEWRAFF.

The CDR3 reads CASSLGRERPQHF. The CDR3, as DNA: TGTGCCAGTAGCCTAGGGAGAGAGAGGCCCCAGCATTTT. The chain is built from TRBV19 and TRBJ1-5; no definite D call. Germline V gives CDR1 LNHDA, CDR2 SQIVND (reference sequence). The CDR3 runs 13 residues. Trimming pared 6 bases from V and 9 bases from J, leaving 15 bases between.

This clone was picked up a small number of times. J is TRBJ1-6 and V is TRBV30, with 8 bases that match TRBD1. Per germline, CDR1 GTSNPN and CDR2 SVGIG (reference sequence). The CDR3 contains 14 residues. J lost 10 bases, V lost 4 bases, and 9 bases had no gene match. This chain's CDR3 is CAWTSGPGGSPLHF. DNA of the CDR3: TGTGCCTGGACCTCCGGGCCAGGGGGCTCACCCCTCCACTTT.

V and J are TRBV3-1 (or the pseudogene TRBV3-2) and TRBJ2-3; possibly TRBD1 or TRBD2 for D (5 bases each). This CDR3 has 13 residues. The germline gives CDR1 LGHDT, CDR2 YNNKEL (reference sequence). Trimming removed 3 bases from V and 5 bases from J, with 9 bases in between. The chain's CDR3 is CASSQGTGDTQYF. CDR3 in DNA: TGTGCCAGCAGCCAGGGGACGGGAGATACGCAGTATTTT.

The chain employs TRBV5-1 and TRBJ2-6; possible D gene TRBD1, 5 bases. The CDR3 is 13 residues long. Germline CDR1 reads SGHRS; CDR2 reads YFSETQ. Trimming left V 0 bases short and J 11 bases short, with 9 bases between. CDR3 amino acids: CASSLDRTDVLTF. The CDR3 DNA sequence: TGCGCCAGCAGCTTGGACAGGACCGACGTCCTGACTTTC.

For the CDR3, the DNA is TGTGCCAGCTCACCAGGGAGGGGTTCCTACAATGAGCAGTTCTTC. It encodes CASSPGRGSYNEQFF. The chain uses TRBV18 and TRBJ2-1, with 7 bases identical to TRBD2. Germline assignment: CDR1 KGHSH and CDR2 LQKENI. After removal of 2 bases from V and 1 base from J, the junction contained 2 bases not matched to a gene. CDR3 size: 15 residues.

The rearrangement links TRBV7-4 to TRBJ2-5, with 12 bases lining up with TRBD2. In germline, CDR1 is SGHVT, CDR2 SQSDAQ. The ends lost 5 bases at V and 1 base at J; junction bases unmatched: 8. The CDR3 extends over 17 amino acids. This chain's CDR3 is CASSPRLAGALQETQYF. Written as DNA, the CDR3 is TGTGCCAGCAGCCCACGACTAGCGGGGGCCCTCCAAGAGACCCAGTACTTC. Full variable domain (remainder filled in from reference TRBV7-4 and TRBJ2-5): GAGVSQSPRYKVAKRGRDVALRCDSISGHVTLYWYRQTLGQGSEVLTYSQSDAQRDKSGRPSGRFSAERPERSVSTLKIQRTEQGDSAVYLCASSPRLAGALQETQYFGPGTRLLVL.

The chain couples TRBV6-1 to TRBJ2-1, with TRBD2 identical over 8 bases. The V segment lost 2 bases and the J segment 5 bases; nucleotides outside the gene matches: 5. The CDR3 runs 15 residues. The germline CDR1 and CDR2 sequences are MNHNS and SASEGT. CDR3 region: CASSEPGGPHNEQFF. The CDR3 nucleotides are TGTGCCAGCAGTGAACCGGGGGGGCCCCACAATGAGCAGTTCTTC.

This sequence joins TRBV7-2 and TRBJ2-7; the D call may be TRBD1 or TRBD2 (5 bases each). The V end lost 2 bases, the J end lost 7 bases, and 12 bases lay between the germline ends. There are 13 residues in the CDR3. CDR1 is SGHTA and CDR2 is FQGNSA in the germline V gene. CDR3 amino acids: CASSLRPGREQYF. Written as DNA, the CDR3 is TGTGCCAGCAGCTTAAGGCCAGGGAGAGAGCAGTACTTC.

The chain employs TRBV6-5 and TRBJ1-1; D call uncertain. Trimming removed 2 bases at V and 1 base at J, with 8 bases between. This CDR3 is built from 14 residues. The germline CDR1 and CDR2 sequences are MNHEY and SVGAGI. The CDR3 reads CASSYVAGNTEAFF. CDR3 sequence (DNA): TGTGCCAGCAGTTACGTGGCAGGGAACACTGAAGCTTTCTTT.

The V gene is TRBV28, the J gene TRBJ2-1, with 8 nucleotides matching TRBD2. CDR1 is MDHEN and CDR2 is SYDVKM in the germline V gene. The CDR3 loop spans 14 amino acids. V lost 4 bases and J lost 7; bases outside the gene matches: 6. The chain's CDR3 is CASSSTGGPNEQFF. CDR3 coding DNA: TGTGCCAGCAGTTCTACGGGGGGGCCTAATGAGCAGTTCTTC.

This chain links TRBV30 with TRBJ1-5; D unresolved. Germline loops: CDR1 GTSNPN, CDR2 SVGIG (reference sequence). This CDR3 comprises 15 residues. With 0 bases removed from V and 2 bases from J, the gap between germline ends came to 11 bases. For the CDR3, the DNA is TGTGCCTGGAGTGTGGGAGGTTCGGGCAATCAGCCCCAGCATTTT. Its translation: CAWSVGGSGNQPQHF.

The chain uses TRBV19 and TRBJ1-1, with a tentative D call TRBD1 (5 bases). The V end was cut by 3 bases, the J end by 3 bases, with 14 bases between. Germline V lookup: CDR1 LNHDA, CDR2 SQIVND (reference sequence). CDR3 length equals 15 residues. This chain's CDR3 is CASSIRGAGDTEAFF. DNA for the CDR3: TGTGCCAGTAGTATCAGAGGGGCGGGGGACACTGAAGCTTTCTTT.

The V gene is TRBV7-2, the J gene TRBJ2-3, with a tentative D call TRBD2 (5 bases). The CDR3 extends over 14 amino acids. The germline V gene has CDR1 SGHTA and CDR2 FQGNSA. Deletions cut 2 bases from V and 1 base from J, with 7 bases between. CDR3 sequence: CASSLFGGTDTQYF. The DNA of the CDR3 is TGTGCCAGCAGCTTATTCGGGGGCACAGATACGCAGTATTTT. Full variable domain (rest looked up from reference TRBV7-2 and TRBJ2-3): GAGVSQSPSNKVTEKGKDVELRCDPISGHTALYWYRQSLGQGLEFLIYFQGNSAPDKSGLPSDRFSAERTGGSVSTLTIQRTQQEDSAVYLCASSLFGGTDTQYFGPGTRLTVL.

This clone was detected a few times. V is TRBV7-2 and J is TRBJ2-7; 9 bases agree with TRBD1. CDR1 is SGHTA and CDR2 is FQGNSA in the germline V gene. This CDR3 contains 15 residues. V lost 3 bases and J lost 7; bases outside the gene matches: 10. The chain's CDR3 is CASSLGTGWTDEQYF. The CDR3 DNA is TGTGCCAGCAGCTTGGGGACAGGGTGGACGGATGAGCAGTACTTC. Complete variable domain (other parts from reference TRBV7-2 and TRBJ2-7): GAGVSQSPSNKVTEKGKDVELRCDPISGHTALYWYRQSLGQGLEFLIYFQGNSAPDKSGLPSDRFSAERTGGSVSTLTIQRTQQEDSAVYLCASSLGTGWTDEQYFGPGTRLTVT.

The chain is built from TRBV27 and TRBJ1-6; maybe TRBD1 (6 bases). V was cut by 1 base and J by 0 bases, with 13 bases left in between. Germline CDR1 MNHEY, CDR2 SMNVEV (reference sequence). The CDR3 is 18 amino acids. The CDR3 region has the DNA TGTGCCAGCAGTTTATGGGACACTCTAAGCTCCTATAATTCACCCCTCCACTTT. Translation: CASSLWDTLSSYNSPLHF.